This T cell receptor (beta chain) was observed in a study of a mutant IDH1 vaccine in newly diagnosed glioma. Study-wide context: Eight vaccinations reached patients in weeks 1, 3, 5, 7, 11, 15, 19 and 23. Vaccination began 4-6 weeks post radiotherapy alone, or with temozolomide cycles.

This clone was recorded a few times. What it recognizes is unknown. Germline V gene lookup returns CDR1 DFQATT and CDR2 SNEGSKA (reference sequence). Trimming stripped 3 bases from V and 2 bases from J, with 4 bases between. The CDR3 contains 11 residues. Time point given: week 5, during vaccination. Vaccination comprised doses that each held 300 ug of mutant IDH1 20-mer peptide, plus topical imiquimod. This table comes from immunoSEQ multiplex PCR, and its TCRdb copy is limited to in-frame clones, with some not included. The table records over 30,000 clones, approximately 50% of them present only once.

This clonotype was obtained from a woman between 18 and 30 years old with glioma. Sequencing used PBMCs, obtained from a glioma patient whose treatment included an IDH1 peptide vaccine. The chain uses TRBV20-1 and TRBJ1-1; no clear D. The CDR3 bases are TGCAGTGCTAGTGGAAACACTGAAGCTTTCTTT. Translation: CSASGNTEAFF.